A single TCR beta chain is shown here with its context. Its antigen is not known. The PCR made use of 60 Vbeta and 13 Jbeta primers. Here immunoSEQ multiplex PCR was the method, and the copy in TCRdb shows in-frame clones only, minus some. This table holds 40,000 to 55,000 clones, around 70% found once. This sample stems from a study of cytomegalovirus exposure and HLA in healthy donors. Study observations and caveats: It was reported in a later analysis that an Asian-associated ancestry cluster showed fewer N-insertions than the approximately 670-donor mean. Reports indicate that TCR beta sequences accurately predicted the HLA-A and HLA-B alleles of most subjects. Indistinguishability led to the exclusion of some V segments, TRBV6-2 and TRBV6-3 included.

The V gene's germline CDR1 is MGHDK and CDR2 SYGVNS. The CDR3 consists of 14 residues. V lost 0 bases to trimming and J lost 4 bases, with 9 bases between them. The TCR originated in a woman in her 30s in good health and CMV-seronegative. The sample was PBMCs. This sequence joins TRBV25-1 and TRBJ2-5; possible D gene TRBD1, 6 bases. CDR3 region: CASSEYIGGETQYF. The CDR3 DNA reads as TGTGCCAGCAGTGAATATATAGGGGGAGAGACCCAGTACTTC.